This TCR beta chain appears in the sequencing data of a study of blood T cell repertoires in COVID-19. Study-wide context: There were acute and convalescent COVID-19 samples, and they came from the United States, Italy and Spain. The cDNA or gDNA used as material had been derived from T cells, B-cell-depleted T cells, or PBMCs.

In the source study's methods: Nucleated cell number was recorded as an estimate derived from reference gene primer amplification. Profiling relied on immunoSEQ multiplex PCR, and the TCRdb table lists in-frame clones only, not all of them. V and J calls and clone size are as listed in that table; D and trimming were resolved from the DNA. Of under 550,000 clones listed, over 85% are singletons. V lost 2 bases and J 2 bases, leaving 6 bases between the germline ends. Germline CDR1 is KGHDR and CDR2 is SFDVKD. The CDR3 contains 15 residues. In Seattle, patients joined the study during active infection and were tracked longitudinally.

This clonotype was sampled from a man between 18 and 29 years old with COVID-19, enrolled during active disease. This chain joins TRBV24-1 and TRBJ2-6, with D perhaps matching TRBD1 (5 bases). The sample was peripheral blood. The CDR3, as DNA: TGTGCCACCAGTGATTCCAGGGCTGGGGCCAACGTCCTGACTTTC. This translates into CATSDSRAGANVLTF.